Reported below is one TCR beta chain. Germline CDR1 SQVTM, CDR2 ANQGSEA. This CDR3 has 12 residues. Trimming took off 6 bases at V and 7 bases at J, with 15 bases between the two ends. The entry originates in a study of blood T cells in healthy people across ages. For the second PCR, which ran for 7 to 11 cycles, a sample-barcoded 5' primer and a J-beta primer mix were used. MiXCR, applied by TCRdb to the 5' RACE reads, yields one record per CDR3 protein. In the table there are around 2 million distinct CDR3 sequences, 35% to 50% of which are singletons. Sequenced: blood. The chain couples TRBV29-1 to TRBJ1-2; no clear D gene. The receptor was derived from a human donor in good health. The DNA of the CDR3 is TGCAGCGTGTTAGGCACCGAGGGTGGCTACACCTTC. Translated, it gives CSVLGTEGGYTF.